This TCR beta chain was captured in a study of human T cells and chemical hapten exposure. Points from the study as a whole: TCRs whose frequency exceeded 1 in 1000 remained the same following DPC sensitization. Counts of expanded TCRs at PT1 were positively correlated with patch test score.

Time point noted: pre-sensitization, week 0. The treatment denotes: therapeutic diphenylcyclopropenone sensitization with weekly scalp DPC. Researchers sampled blood before each patch test went on. CDR1 PRHDT and CDR2 FYEKMQ come from the germline V gene (reference sequence). The CDR3 loop spans 15 amino acids. Trimming cost V 7 bases and J 8 bases; bases outside gene matches: 6. Unique molecular identifiers were attached to individual cDNA molecules during library preparation. One entry per CDR3 protein, called by TCRdb with MiXCR from the RACE reads. The repertoire holds tens of thousands of distinct CDR3 sequences, approximately 7% seen once, with more than 1.5% in the top ten. This clonotype was seen repeatedly, ten times or more. Its antigen remains unknown.

This sequence was found in a woman in her 30s with alopecia areata. Some clones in this sample may be carry-over from other donors' samples. The rearrangement joins TRBV13 to TRBJ2-1; 15 nucleotides align to TRBD2. The sequencing here drew on whole blood, taken in connection with sensitization to the hapten diphenylcyclopropenone (DPC). The CDR3: CASTRTSGGAHEQFF. The CDR3 nucleotides read TGTGCCAGCACCCGGACTAGCGGGGGGGCCCATGAGCAGTTCTTC.